Shown below are 21 T cell receptor beta chains from a single sample sequenced in a study of cytomegalovirus exposure and HLA in healthy donors. PCR amplification relied on 60 Vbeta primers (plus 13 Jbeta primers). Method: immunoSEQ multiplex PCR; TCRdb's copy keeps in-frame clones and lacks some. This table holds 150,000 or so clones, over 65% found once. The sequencing input was PBMCs. These receptors were taken from a man in his forties in good health and CMV-seropositive.

This chain links TRBV19 with TRBJ2-7, with TRBD2 as a possible D gene (6 bases). The V end lost 6 bases, the J end lost 1 base, and 13 bases lay between the germline ends. This CDR3 region has 14 residues. The germline CDR1 and CDR2 sequences are LNHDA and SQIVND (reference sequence). The CDR3 reads CASRVPGTSYEQYF. CDR3 DNA: TGTGCCAGTAGAGTTCCCGGGACTTCCTACGAGCAGTACTTC.

The V call is TRBV5-1, the J call TRBJ2-7; tentatively, D is TRBD2 (7 bases). From germline, CDR1 is SGHRS and CDR2 YFSETQ. The CDR3 consists of 15 residues. V was pared by 0 bases and J by 3 bases, with 13 bases between. The chain's CDR3 is CASSLAGGGHYEQYF. The DNA for the CDR3 is TGCGCCAGCAGCTTGGCGGGGGGCGGCCACTACGAGCAGTACTTC.

The chain carries TRBV10-2 and TRBJ2-7; 8 bases are shared with TRBD1. After removal of 7 bases from V and 3 bases from J, the junction contained 2 bases not matched to a gene. The germline gives CDR1 WSHSY, CDR2 SAAADI. The CDR3 runs 12 residues. As DNA, the CDR3 is TGCGCCAGCACAGGACAGGGCTACGAGCAGTACTTC. Amino acids: CASTGQGYEQYF.

The genes are TRBV4-3 and TRBJ2-1; a possible D gene is TRBD1 (6 bases). The CDR3 has 15 residues. V shed 0 bases and J shed 8 bases, with 14 bases lying between them. Germline loops: CDR1 LGHNA, CDR2 YSLEER. The CDR3: CASSQDPRGRDEQFF. The CDR3 coding sequence is TGCGCCAGCAGCCAAGATCCCAGGGGTAGGGATGAGCAGTTCTTC.

This sequence joins TRBV5-4 and TRBJ1-1, with 7 bases lining up with TRBD1. Germline CDR1 reads SGHNT; CDR2 reads YYREEE (reference sequence). The CDR3 length is 12 residues. Trimming cost V 3 bases and J 8 bases; bases outside gene matches: 4. The CDR3 sequence: CASSSGQDEAFF. Written as DNA, the CDR3 is TGTGCCAGCAGCTCCGGACAGGACGAAGCTTTCTTT.

This sequence joins TRBV7-2 and TRBJ1-1; D is unclear. The germline V gene encodes CDR1 SGHTA and CDR2 FQGNSA. This CDR3 comprises 14 residues. Trimming took off 2 bases at V and 2 bases at J, with 9 bases between the two ends. The CDR3 loop is CASSLSRGNTEAFF. CDR3 nucleotides: TGTGCCAGCAGCTTAAGTCGAGGAAACACTGAAGCTTTCTTT. The whole variable domain, filled in from reference TRBV7-2 and TRBJ1-1, reads GAGVSQSPSNKVTEKGKDVELRCDPISGHTALYWYRQSLGQGLEFLIYFQGNSAPDKSGLPSDRFSAERTGGSVSTLTIQRTQQEDSAVYLCASSLSRGNTEAFFGQGTRLTVV.

This clone was picked up one time. This chain joins TRBV5-4 and TRBJ1-4; the match to TRBD1 covers 11 bases. Germline assignment: CDR1 SGHNT and CDR2 YYREEE (reference sequence). J was trimmed by 6 bases and V by 1 base; bases with no gene match: 2. This CDR3 spans 15 amino acids. The CDR3 spells CASSLPGQGDEKLFF. The CDR3 DNA follows: TGTGCCAGCAGCTTGCCGGGACAGGGGGATGAAAAACTGTTTTTT.

The chain has TRBV20-1 and TRBJ2-7, with TRBD1 as a possible D gene (5 bases). The germline V gene has CDR1 DFQATT and CDR2 SNEGSKA (reference sequence). The CDR3 length is 11 residues. V lost 5 bases, J lost 2 bases, and 7 bases lay in between. The CDR3 DNA follows: TGCAGTGCTTCGGACACCTACGAGCAGTACTTC. It is translated as CSASDTYEQYF.

This clone was counted between two and nine times. The V and J genes are TRBV7-2 and TRBJ2-7; weak D call: TRBD2 (5 bases). This CDR3 comprises 13 residues. Trimming took 7 bases from V and 4 from J, leaving 14 bases between them. CDR1 and CDR2 from the germline V gene are SGHTA and FQGNSA. DNA of the CDR3: TGTGCCAGCACCACCCCGACGGGGTACGAGCAGTACTTC. Its translation is CASTTPTGYEQYF.

This sequence joins TRBV4-1 and TRBJ2-7, with 9 bases lining up with TRBD1. This CDR3 contains 14 residues. V trimming: 4 bases; J trimming: 9 bases; junction bases outside the gene matches: 10. CDR1 is MGHRA and CDR2 is YSYEKL in the germline V gene. The CDR3 loop reads CASSRTGEIDRQYF. The CDR3 DNA reads TGCGCCAGCAGCCGGACAGGGGAAATAGACCGGCAGTACTTC.

CDR3 sequence reads: CATPVQYF. As DNA, the CDR3 is TGTGCCACCCCAGTACAGTATTTT. The chain links TRBV27 to TRBJ2-3; no clear D. CDR3 length: 8 residues. Germline V gene lookup returns CDR1 MNHEY and CDR2 SMNVEV (reference sequence). Trimming shortened V by 10 bases and J by 12 bases, and 8 bases separated the two germline ends.

The chain combines TRBV7-8 with TRBJ1-5; no clear D gene. This CDR3 is built from 13 residues. Looked up from germline, CDR1 is SGHVS and CDR2 is FQNEAQ. V was shortened by 6 bases and J by 3 bases, with 9 bases between the two germline ends. In DNA form, the CDR3 reads TGTGCCAGCAGAGTCGGGGACAATCAGCCCCAGCATTTT. As protein: CASRVGDNQPQHF.

The rearrangement uses TRBV7-8 and TRBJ2-7, with D perhaps matching TRBD1 (5 bases). CDR3 length equals 16 residues. Trimming stripped 4 bases from V and 0 bases from J, with 16 bases between. Germline lookup yields CDR1 SGHVS and CDR2 FQNEAQ. CDR3 DNA: TGTGCCAGCAGCTACCCAGACGGACAAAGCTCCTACGAGCAGTACTTC. It yields the protein CASSYPDGQSSYEQYF.

The sample holds a few counts of this clone. The chain is built from TRBV9 and TRBJ1-1; TRBD1 is a possible D gene (5 bases). This CDR3 is built from 14 residues. Germline loops: CDR1 SGDLS, CDR2 YYNGEE. Trimming removed 6 bases at V and 0 bases at J, with 12 bases between. The CDR3 DNA is TGTGCCAGCACCCGGACACTCTTGAACACTGAAGCTTTCTTT. Translating gives CASTRTLLNTEAFF.

The chain carries TRBV2 and TRBJ1-4; no definite D call. Trimming took 0 bases from V and 16 from J, leaving 9 bases between them. The CDR3 is made up of 11 amino acids. CDR1 is SNHLY and CDR2 is FYNNEI in the germline V gene. This chain's CDR3 is CASSEASVKFF. The CDR3 nucleotides read TGTGCCAGCAGTGAAGCGTCAGTAAAGTTTTTT.

V and J are TRBV4-1 and TRBJ1-1; no firm D call. Trimming left V 1 base short and J 14 bases short, with 8 bases between. The CDR3 has 10 amino acids. Germline loops: CDR1 MGHRA, CDR2 YSYEKL. The CDR3 DNA reads TGCGCCAGCAGCCAAGGCGCCCGGTTCTTT. It is translated as CASSQGARFF.

The rearrangement links TRBV19 to TRBJ2-2; possible D gene TRBD1, 6 bases. CDR3 length: 15 amino acids. Trimming stripped 7 bases from V and 2 bases from J, with 14 bases between. Germline CDR1 reads LNHDA; CDR2 reads SQIVND (reference sequence). The CDR3 is CASTPLGTNTGELFF. The CDR3 DNA reads as TGTGCCAGTACCCCCTTGGGGACAAACACCGGGGAGCTGTTTTTT.

This sequence joins TRBV11-2 and TRBJ2-5; 8 bases align to TRBD1. The germline CDR1 and CDR2 sequences are SGHAT and FQNNGV. After removal of 4 bases from V and 6 bases from J, the junction contained 13 bases not matched to a gene. This CDR3 is 16 amino acids long. The CDR3 loop is CASSSPAGGFRKTQYF. CDR3 coding DNA: TGTGCCAGCAGCTCCCCGGCAGGGGGCTTTAGAAAGACCCAGTACTTC.

The rearrangement joins TRBV10-3 to TRBJ2-1; TRBD1 agrees at 9 bases. The germline V gene has CDR1 ENHRY and CDR2 SYGVKD. The CDR3 totals 15 residues. J gave up 8 bases and V 2 bases, and 7 bases lay outside the gene matches. For the CDR3, the DNA is TGTGCCATCAGTGAGAACAGGGGGCTGGACGATGAGCAGTTCTTC. This sequence encodes CAISENRGLDDEQFF.

In DNA form, the CDR3 reads TGTGCCGGCCTCGGCGGGGGGGTCGGTGATGAGCAGTTCTTC. It yields the protein CAGLGGGVGDEQFF. The V call is TRBV2, the J call TRBJ2-1; 9 bases match TRBD2. The CDR3 is 14 residues long. V shed 11 bases and J 8 bases; nucleotides not matched to a gene: 13. Germline CDR1 is SNHLY and CDR2 is FYNNEI.

The chain uses TRBV7-8 and TRBJ1-6; D call uncertain. V lost 3 bases to trimming and J lost 7 bases, with 7 bases between them. The CDR3 runs 13 residues. Per the germline V gene, CDR1 is SGHVS and CDR2 is FQNEAQ. CDR3 region: CASSLDSNSPLHF. The CDR3 DNA reads as TGTGCCAGCAGCTTGGACTCAAATTCACCCCTCCACTTT.